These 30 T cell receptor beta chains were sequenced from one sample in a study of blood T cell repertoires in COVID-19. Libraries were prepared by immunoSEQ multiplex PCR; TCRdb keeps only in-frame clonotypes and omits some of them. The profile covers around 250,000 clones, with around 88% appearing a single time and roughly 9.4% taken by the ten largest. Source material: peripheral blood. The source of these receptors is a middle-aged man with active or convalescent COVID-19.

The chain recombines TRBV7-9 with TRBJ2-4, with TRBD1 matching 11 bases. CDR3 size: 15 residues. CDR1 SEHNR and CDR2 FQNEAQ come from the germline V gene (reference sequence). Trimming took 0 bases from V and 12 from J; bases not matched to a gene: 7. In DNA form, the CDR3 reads TGTGCCAGCAGCTTAGCCTGGGACAGGGGGAACGGTCAGTACTTC. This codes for CASSLAWDRGNGQYF.

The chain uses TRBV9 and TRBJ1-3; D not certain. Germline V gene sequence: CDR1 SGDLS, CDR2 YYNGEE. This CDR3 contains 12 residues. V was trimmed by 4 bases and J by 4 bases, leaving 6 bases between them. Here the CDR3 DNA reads TGTGCCAGCAGCAGCCGGGGAAACACCATATATTTT. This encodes CASSSRGNTIYF.

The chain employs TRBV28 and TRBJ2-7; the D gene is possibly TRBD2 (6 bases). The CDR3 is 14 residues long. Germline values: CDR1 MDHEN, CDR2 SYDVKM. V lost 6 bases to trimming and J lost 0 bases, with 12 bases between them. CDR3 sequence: CASRPDGSSYEQYF. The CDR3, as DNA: TGTGCCAGCAGGCCGGACGGGAGCTCCTACGAGCAGTACTTC.

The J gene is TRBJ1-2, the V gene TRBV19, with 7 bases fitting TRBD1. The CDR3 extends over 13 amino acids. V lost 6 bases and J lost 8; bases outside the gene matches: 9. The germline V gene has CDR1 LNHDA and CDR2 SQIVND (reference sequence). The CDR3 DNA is TGTGCCAGTAGCCCCAGAGGGGGCAGGGGCTACACCTTC. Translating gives CASSPRGGRGYTF.

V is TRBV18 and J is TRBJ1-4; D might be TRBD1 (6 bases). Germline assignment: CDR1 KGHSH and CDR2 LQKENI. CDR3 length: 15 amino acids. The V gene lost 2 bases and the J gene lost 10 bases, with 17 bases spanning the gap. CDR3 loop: CASSPIRGGQGKLFF. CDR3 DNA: TGTGCCAGCTCACCAATCAGGGGCGGTCAAGGAAAACTGTTTTTT.

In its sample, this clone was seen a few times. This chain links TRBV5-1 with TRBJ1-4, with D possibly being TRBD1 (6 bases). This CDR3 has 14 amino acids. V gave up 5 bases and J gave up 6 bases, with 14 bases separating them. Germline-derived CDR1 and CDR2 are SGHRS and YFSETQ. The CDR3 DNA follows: TGCGCCAGCAGATTAGGGCAGGGGTATGAAAAACTGTTTTTT. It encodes CASRLGQGYEKLFF.

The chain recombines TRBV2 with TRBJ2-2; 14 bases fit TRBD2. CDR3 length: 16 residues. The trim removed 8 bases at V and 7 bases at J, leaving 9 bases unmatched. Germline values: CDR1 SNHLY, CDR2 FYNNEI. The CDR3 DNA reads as TGTGCCAGCCGACGAACGGGACTAGCGGGAGTCGGGGAGCTGTTTTTT. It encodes CASRRTGLAGVGELFF. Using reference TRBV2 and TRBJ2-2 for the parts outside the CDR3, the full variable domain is EPEVTQTPSHQVTQMGQEVILRCVPISNHLYFYWYRQILGQKVEFLVSFYNNEISEKSEIFDDQFSVERPDGSNFTLKIRSTKLEDSAMYFCASRRTGLAGVGELFFGEGSRLTVL.

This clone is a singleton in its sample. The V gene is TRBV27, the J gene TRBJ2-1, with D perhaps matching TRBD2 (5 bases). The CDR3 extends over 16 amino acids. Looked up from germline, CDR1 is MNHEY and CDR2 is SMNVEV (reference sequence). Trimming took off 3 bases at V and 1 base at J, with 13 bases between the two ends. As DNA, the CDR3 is TGTGCCAGCAGTTTGGACTTACTGGCGTCCTACAATGAGCAGTTCTTC. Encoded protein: CASSLDLLASYNEQFF.

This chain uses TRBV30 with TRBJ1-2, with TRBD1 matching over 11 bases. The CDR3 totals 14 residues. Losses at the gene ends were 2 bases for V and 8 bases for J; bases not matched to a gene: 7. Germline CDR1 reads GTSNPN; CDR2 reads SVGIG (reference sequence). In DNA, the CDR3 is TGTGCCTGGAGTCTCGGACAGGGGGCGCGAGGCTACACCTTC. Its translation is CAWSLGQGARGYTF.

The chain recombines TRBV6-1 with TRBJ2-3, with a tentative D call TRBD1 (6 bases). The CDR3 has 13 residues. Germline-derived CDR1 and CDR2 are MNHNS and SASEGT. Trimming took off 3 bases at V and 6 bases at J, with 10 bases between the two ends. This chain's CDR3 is CASSDHRVDTQYF. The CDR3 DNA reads TGTGCCAGCAGTGACCACAGGGTCGATACGCAGTATTTT.

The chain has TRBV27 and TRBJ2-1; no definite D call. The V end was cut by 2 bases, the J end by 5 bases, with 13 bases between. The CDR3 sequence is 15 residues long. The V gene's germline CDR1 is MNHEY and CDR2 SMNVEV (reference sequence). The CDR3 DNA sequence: TGTGCCAGCAGTTTAAGTAGCCTTCCCAACAATGAGCAGTTCTTC. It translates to CASSLSSLPNNEQFF.

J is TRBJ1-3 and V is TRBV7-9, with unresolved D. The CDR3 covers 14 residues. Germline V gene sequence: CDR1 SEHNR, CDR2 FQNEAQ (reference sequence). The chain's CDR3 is CGVREGGSGNTIYF. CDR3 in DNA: TGTGGCGTCCGGGAGGGTGGGTCTGGAAACACCATATATTTT. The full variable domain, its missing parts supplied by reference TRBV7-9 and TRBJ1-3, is DTGVSQNPRHKITKRGQNVTFRCDPISEHNRLYWYRQTLGQGPEFLTYFQNEAQLEKSRLLSDRFSAERPKGSFSTLEIQRTEQGDSAMYLCGVREGGSGNTIYFGEGSWLTVV.

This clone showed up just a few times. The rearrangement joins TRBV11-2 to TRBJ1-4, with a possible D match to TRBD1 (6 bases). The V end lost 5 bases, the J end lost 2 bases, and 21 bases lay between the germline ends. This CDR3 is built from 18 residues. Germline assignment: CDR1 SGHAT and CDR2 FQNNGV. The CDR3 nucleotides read TGTGCCAGCAGCCCCTTTCCCGGAACAGGGATGACTAATGAAAAACTGTTTTTT. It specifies CASSPFPGTGMTNEKLFF.

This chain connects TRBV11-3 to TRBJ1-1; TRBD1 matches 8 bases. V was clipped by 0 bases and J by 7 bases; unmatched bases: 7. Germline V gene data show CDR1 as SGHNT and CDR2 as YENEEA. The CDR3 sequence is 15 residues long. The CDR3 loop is CASSLDRGRWSEAFF. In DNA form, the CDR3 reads TGTGCCAGCAGCTTAGACAGGGGGCGTTGGAGTGAAGCTTTCTTT.

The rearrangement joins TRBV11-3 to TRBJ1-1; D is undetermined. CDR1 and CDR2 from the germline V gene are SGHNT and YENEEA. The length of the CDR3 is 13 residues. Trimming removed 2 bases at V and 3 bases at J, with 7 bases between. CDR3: CASSLRTHTEAFF. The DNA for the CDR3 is TGTGCCAGCAGCTTAAGGACTCACACTGAAGCTTTCTTT. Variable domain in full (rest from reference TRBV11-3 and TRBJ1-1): EAGVVQSPRYKIIEKKQPVAFWCNPISGHNTLYWYLQNLGQGPELLIRYENEEAVDDSQLPKDRFSAERLKGVDSTLKIQPAELGDSAVYLCASSLRTHTEAFFGQGTRLTVV.

The CDR3 coding sequence is TGTGCCAGCAGTAGGCGCGGGGGAGTATTTGGAAACACCATATATTTT. As protein: CASSRRGGVFGNTIYF. The chain recombines TRBV27 with TRBJ1-3; D might be TRBD1 (5 bases). V was shortened by 5 bases and J by 3 bases, with 17 bases between the two germline ends. The CDR3 is made up of 16 amino acids. Germline-derived CDR1 and CDR2 are MNHEY and SMNVEV (reference sequence).

In nucleotides, the CDR3 is TGTGCCAGCAGTGAGTCACCCGGCCGGGACTCCATAAGCAATGAGCAGTTCTTC. This codes for CASSESPGRDSISNEQFF. The chain joins TRBV25-1 to TRBJ2-1, with a weak D call TRBD2 (6 bases). Germline values: CDR1 MGHDK, CDR2 SYGVNS. The CDR3 length is 18 residues. Trimming removed 3 bases from V and 6 bases from J, with 24 bases in between.

DNA for the CDR3: TGTGCCAGCAGCCCGAGGGGGAGACTCTATGGCTACACCTTC. It translates to CASSPRGRLYGYTF. The rearrangement joins TRBV3-1 (or the pseudogene TRBV3-2) to TRBJ1-2; D is perhaps TRBD1 (6 bases). V lost 4 bases to trimming and J lost 4 bases, with 13 bases between them. Germline V gene data show CDR1 as LGHDT and CDR2 as YNNKEL (reference sequence). The CDR3 is made up of 14 amino acids.

For the CDR3, the DNA is TGTGCCAGCTCACCAGCCGGGACAGAAGCCTACGAGCAGTACTTC. Its protein is CASSPAGTEAYEQYF. The gene calls are TRBV18 and TRBJ2-7, with TRBD1 identical over 7 bases. The length of the CDR3 is 15 residues. After removal of 2 bases from V and 2 bases from J, the junction contained 6 bases not matched to a gene. Germline values: CDR1 KGHSH, CDR2 LQKENI.

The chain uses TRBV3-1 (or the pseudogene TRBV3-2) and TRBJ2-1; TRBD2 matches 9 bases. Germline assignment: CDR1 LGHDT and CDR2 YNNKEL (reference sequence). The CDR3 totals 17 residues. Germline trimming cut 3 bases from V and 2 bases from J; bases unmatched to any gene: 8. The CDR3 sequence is CASSHRAGGPPYNEQFF. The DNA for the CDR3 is TGTGCCAGCAGCCACAGGGCGGGGGGGCCGCCCTACAATGAGCAGTTCTTC.

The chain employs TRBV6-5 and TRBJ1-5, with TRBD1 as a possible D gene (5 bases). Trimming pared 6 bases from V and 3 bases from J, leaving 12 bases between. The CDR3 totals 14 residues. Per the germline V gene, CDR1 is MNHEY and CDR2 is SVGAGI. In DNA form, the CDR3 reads TGTGCCAGCAGATCGGGGGGATCCAATCAGCCCCAGCATTTT. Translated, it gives CASRSGGSNQPQHF.

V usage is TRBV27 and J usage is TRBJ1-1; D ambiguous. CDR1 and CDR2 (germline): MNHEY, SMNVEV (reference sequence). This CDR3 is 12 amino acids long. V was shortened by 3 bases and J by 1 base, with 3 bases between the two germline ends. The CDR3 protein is CASSFGNTEAFF. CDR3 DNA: TGTGCCAGCAGTTTCGGGAACACTGAAGCTTTCTTT.

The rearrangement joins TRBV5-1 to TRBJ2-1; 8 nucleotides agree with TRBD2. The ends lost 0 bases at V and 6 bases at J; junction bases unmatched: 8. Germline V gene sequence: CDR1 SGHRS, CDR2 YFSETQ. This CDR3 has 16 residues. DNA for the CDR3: TGCGCCAGCAGCTTGGAGGCTCGCGGGGGGATCAATGAGCAGTTCTTC. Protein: CASSLEARGGINEQFF.

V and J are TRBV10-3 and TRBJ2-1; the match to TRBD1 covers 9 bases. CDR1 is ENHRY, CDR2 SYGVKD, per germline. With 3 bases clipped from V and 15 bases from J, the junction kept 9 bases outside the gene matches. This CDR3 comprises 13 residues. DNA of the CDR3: TGTGCCATCAGTGAAAGAGGGCTGGGACAGGGGTTCTTC. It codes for CAISERGLGQGFF.

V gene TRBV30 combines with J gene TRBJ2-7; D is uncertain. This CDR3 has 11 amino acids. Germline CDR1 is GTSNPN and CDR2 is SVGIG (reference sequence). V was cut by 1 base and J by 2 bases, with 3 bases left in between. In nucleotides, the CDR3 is TGTGCCTGGAGTGAGCCCTACGAGCAGTACTTC. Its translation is CAWSEPYEQYF.

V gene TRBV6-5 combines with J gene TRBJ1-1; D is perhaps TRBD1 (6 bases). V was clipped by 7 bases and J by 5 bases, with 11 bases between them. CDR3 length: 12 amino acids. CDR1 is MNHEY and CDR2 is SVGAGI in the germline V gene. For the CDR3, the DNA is TGTGCCAGCATAGTAGGGGGAACTGAAGCTTTCTTT. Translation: CASIVGGTEAFF.

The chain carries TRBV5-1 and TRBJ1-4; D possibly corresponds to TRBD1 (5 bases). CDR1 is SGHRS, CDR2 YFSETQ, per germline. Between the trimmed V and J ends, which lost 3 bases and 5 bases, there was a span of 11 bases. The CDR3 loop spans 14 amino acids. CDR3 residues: CASSSGLKNEKLFF. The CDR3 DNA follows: TGCGCCAGCAGCTCGGGACTGAAGAATGAAAAACTGTTTTTT.

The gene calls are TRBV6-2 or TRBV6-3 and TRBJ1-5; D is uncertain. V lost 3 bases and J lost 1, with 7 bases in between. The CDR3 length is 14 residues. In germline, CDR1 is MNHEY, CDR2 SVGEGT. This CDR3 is CASSYSKSNQPQHF. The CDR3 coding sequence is TGTGCCAGCAGTTATTCTAAAAGCAATCAGCCCCAGCATTTT.

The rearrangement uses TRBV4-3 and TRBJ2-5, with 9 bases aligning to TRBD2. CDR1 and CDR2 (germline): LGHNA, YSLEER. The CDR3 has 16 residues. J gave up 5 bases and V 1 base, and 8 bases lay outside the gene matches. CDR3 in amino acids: CASSQAVAGDGETQYF. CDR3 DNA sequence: TGCGCCAGCAGCCAAGCAGTAGCGGGGGACGGGGAGACCCAGTACTTC.

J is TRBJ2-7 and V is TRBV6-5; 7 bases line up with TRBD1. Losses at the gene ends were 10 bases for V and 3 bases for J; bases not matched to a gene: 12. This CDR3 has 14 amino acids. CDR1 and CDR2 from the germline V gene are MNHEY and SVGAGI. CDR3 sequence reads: CATSNRDRIYEQYF. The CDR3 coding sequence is TGTGCCACCTCTAACCGGGACAGAATCTACGAGCAGTACTTC.